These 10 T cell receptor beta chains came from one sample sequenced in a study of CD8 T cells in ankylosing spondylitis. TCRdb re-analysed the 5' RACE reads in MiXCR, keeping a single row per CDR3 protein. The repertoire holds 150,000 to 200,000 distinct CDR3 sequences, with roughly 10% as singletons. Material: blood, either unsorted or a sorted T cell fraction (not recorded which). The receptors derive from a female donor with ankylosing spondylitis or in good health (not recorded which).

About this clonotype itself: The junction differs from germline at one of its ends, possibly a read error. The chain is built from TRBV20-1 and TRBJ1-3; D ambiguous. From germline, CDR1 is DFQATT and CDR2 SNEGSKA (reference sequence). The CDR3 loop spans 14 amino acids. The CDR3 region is CSARDRRSGNTVYF. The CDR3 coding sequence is TGCAGTGCTAGAGATCGCCGTTCTGGAAACACCGTATATTTT.

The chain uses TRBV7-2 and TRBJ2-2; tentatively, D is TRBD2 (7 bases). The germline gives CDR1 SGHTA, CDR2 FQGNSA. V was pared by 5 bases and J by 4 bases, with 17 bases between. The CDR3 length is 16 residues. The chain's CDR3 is CASSNLEGGPTGELFF. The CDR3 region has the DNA TGTGCCAGCAGCAACCTCGAGGGGGGGCCCACCGGGGAGCTGTTTTTT.

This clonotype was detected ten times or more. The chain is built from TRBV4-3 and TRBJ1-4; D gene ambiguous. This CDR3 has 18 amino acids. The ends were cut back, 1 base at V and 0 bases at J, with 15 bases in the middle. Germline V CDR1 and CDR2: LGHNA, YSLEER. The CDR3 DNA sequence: TGCGCCAGCAGCCAAGGGCGCAGACGTGGGGCAACTAATGAAAAACTGTTTTTT. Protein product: CASSQGRRRGATNEKLFF.

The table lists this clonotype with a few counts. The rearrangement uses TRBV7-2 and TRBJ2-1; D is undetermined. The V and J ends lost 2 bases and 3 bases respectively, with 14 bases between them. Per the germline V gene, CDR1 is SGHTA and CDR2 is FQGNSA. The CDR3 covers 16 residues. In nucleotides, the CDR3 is TGTGCCAGCAGCTTAATAGGGCTAACCAACTACAATGAGCAGTTCTTC. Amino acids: CASSLIGLTNYNEQFF. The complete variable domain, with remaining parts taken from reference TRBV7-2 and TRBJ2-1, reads GAGVSQSPSNKVTEKGKDVELRCDPISGHTALYWYRQSLGQGLEFLIYFQGNSAPDKSGLPSDRFSAERTGGSVSTLTIQRTQQEDSAVYLCASSLIGLTNYNEQFFGPGTRLTVL.

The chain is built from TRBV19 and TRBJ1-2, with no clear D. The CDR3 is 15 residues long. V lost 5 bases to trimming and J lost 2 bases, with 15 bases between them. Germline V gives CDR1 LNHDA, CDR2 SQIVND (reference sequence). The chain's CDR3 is CASSPANAKNYGYTF. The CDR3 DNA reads TGTGCCAGTAGTCCGGCGAACGCCAAGAACTATGGCTACACCTTC.

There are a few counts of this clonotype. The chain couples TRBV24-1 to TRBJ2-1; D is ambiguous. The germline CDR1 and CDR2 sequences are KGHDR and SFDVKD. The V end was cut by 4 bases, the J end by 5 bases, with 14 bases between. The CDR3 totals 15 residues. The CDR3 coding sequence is TGTGCCACCAGTGAAGAGGACGGATCCAACAATGAGCAGTTCTTC. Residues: CATSEEDGSNNEQFF.

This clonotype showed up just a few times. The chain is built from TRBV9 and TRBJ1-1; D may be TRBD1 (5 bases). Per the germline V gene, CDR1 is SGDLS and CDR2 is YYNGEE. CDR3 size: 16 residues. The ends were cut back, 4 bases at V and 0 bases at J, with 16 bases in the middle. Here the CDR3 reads CASSTQTGLLNTEAFF. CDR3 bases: TGTGCCAGCAGCACACAAACGGGGCTCCTGAACACTGAAGCTTTCTTT.

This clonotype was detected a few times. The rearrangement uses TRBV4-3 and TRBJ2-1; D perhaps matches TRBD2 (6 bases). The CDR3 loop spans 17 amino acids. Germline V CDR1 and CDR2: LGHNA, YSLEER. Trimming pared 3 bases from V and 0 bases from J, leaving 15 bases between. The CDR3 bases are TGCGCCAGCAGCCATGGGCTGGGACTGAGCTCCTACAATGAGCAGTTCTTC. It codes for CASSHGLGLSSYNEQFF.

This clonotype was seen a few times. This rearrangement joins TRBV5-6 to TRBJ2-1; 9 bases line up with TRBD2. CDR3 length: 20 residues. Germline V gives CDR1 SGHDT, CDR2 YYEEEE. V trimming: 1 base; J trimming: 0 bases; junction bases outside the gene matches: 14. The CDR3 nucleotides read TGTGCCAGCAGCTTGAGGGGGTACTCCGTGACTAGCGGCTCCTACAATGAGCAGTTCTTC. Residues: CASSLRGYSVTSGSYNEQFF.

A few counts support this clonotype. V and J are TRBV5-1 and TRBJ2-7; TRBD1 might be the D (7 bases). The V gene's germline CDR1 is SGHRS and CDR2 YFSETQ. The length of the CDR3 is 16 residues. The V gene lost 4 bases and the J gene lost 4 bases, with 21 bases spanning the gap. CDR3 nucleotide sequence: TGCGCCAGCAGCCTAGCGTTGGGGACAGCCGTTTACGAGCAGTACTTC. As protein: CASSLALGTAVYEQYF.